The source of this T cell receptor (beta chain) is a study of graft-versus-host responses after intestinal transplantation. The study plated roughly 200,000 CFSE-labeled responders with roughly 200,000 irradiated, violet-dye-labeled stimulators. A sort after the reaction isolated proliferating CFSE-low CD3+CD4+ and CD3+CD8+ responders. Here immunoSEQ multiplex PCR was the method, and the copy in TCRdb shows in-frame clones only, minus some. This sample has about 21,000 clones, with 33% found just once. The sample holds a few counts of this clone. Points from the study as a whole: Declining HvG levels early post-transplant were linked to peak circulating GvH clone levels.

Germline CDR1 reads SGDLS; CDR2 reads YYNGEE. The CDR3 loop spans 15 amino acids. Trimming left V 4 bases short and J 5 bases short, with 18 bases between. The sequence was obtained from a human patient who received an intestinal transplant. The rearrangement joins TRBV9 to TRBJ1-1; possibly TRBD1 for D (6 bases). Material: alloreactive CD8+ T cells from a mixed lymphocyte reaction culture, obtained before intestinal transplant. Subset given: CFSE-low proliferating T cells sorted from approximately 6-day pre-transplant mixed lymphocyte reaction (GvH or HvG direction). The CDR3 DNA reads as TGTGCCAGCAGCCCGAGTGGGGGCTCGGGGACTGAAGCTTTCTTT. Amino acids: CASSPSGGSGTEAFF. The full variable domain, rest sourced from reference TRBV9 and TRBJ1-1, is DSGVTQTPKHLITATGQRVTLRCSPRSGDLSVYWYQQSLDQGLQFLIQYYNGEERAKGNILERFSAQQFPDLHSELNLSSLELGDSALYFCASSPSGGSGTEAFFGQGTRLTVV.